The 4 T cell receptor beta chains presented below share a single source sample, sequenced in a study of tumor and adjacent non-tumor tissue in lung cancer. A modified ARM-PCR protocol with three rounds of nested PCR amplified TCRbeta. TCRdb re-analysed the multiplex PCR reads in MiXCR, keeping a single row per CDR3 protein. This table has approximately 47,000 distinct CDR3 sequences, around 60% appearing once. This sample's RNA came from whole unsorted tissue. More than 3 cm separated this lung sample from the edge of the tumor. Sequencing was performed on distant non-tumor lung tissue. The receptor set was obtained from a woman between 70 and 85 years old with non-small cell lung cancer.

This clonotype has ten or more counts. The chain has TRBV20-1 and TRBJ1-4; tentative D call: TRBD1 (6 bases). CDR1 is DFQATT, CDR2 SNEGSKA, per germline (reference sequence). The CDR3 extends over 15 amino acids. V was trimmed by 3 bases and J by 5 bases, leaving 16 bases between them. CDR3 DNA sequence: TGCAGTGCTAGCCCGGTCAGGGGTGGCAATGAAAAACTGTTTTTT. It yields the protein CSASPVRGGNEKLFF.

V gene TRBV29-1 combines with J gene TRBJ2-7, with unresolved D. CDR3 size: 16 residues. Looked up from germline, CDR1 is SQVTM and CDR2 is ANQGSEA. The V end lost 0 bases, the J end lost 1 base, and 16 bases lay between the germline ends. The CDR3 protein is CSVEDSERSGSYEQYF. CDR3 bases: TGCAGCGTTGAAGATTCGGAAAGGAGTGGATCCTACGAGCAGTACTTC.

This clonotype was counted at least ten times. V gene TRBV30 combines with J gene TRBJ1-4; perhaps TRBD1 as D (5 bases). This CDR3 has 13 amino acids. CDR1 and CDR2 (germline): GTSNPN, SVGIG (reference sequence). V was trimmed by 1 base and J by 2 bases, leaving 5 bases between them. In DNA, the CDR3 is TGTGCCTGGAGTGAGGGGACTAATGAAAAACTGTTTTTT. Translating it yields CAWSEGTNEKLFF. The whole variable domain, filled in from reference TRBV30 and TRBJ1-4, reads SQTIHQWPATLVQPVGSPLSLECTVEGTSNPNLYWYRQAAGRGLQLLFYSVGIGQISSEVPQNLSASRPQDRQFILSSKKLLLSDSGFYLCAWSEGTNEKLFFGSGTQLSVL.

This clonotype occurred many times. The chain has TRBV4-2 and TRBJ2-1; D gene ambiguous. Trimming pared 0 bases from V and 5 bases from J, leaving 11 bases between. The CDR3 is made up of 15 amino acids. Germline lookup yields CDR1 LGHNA and CDR2 YNFKEQ. Written as DNA, the CDR3 is TGTGCCAGCAGCCAAGAGGTTACTTATAACAATGAGCAGTTCTTC. Translating gives CASSQEVTYNNEQFF.